A selection of T cell receptor beta chains follows, all from one sample in a study of shared clonotypes between healthy human individuals. This table comes from immunoSEQ multiplex PCR, and its TCRdb copy is limited to in-frame clones, with some not included. This sample yields about 1.5 million clones, of which about 98% are seen a single time; roughly 0.45% belongs to the top ten. Sequenced material: naive CD4+ T cells sorted from blood. These TCRs come from a man aged 25-45 years in good health. CDR3s include the opening cysteine and the closing phenylalanine or tryptophan. D genes are given only for firm matches. Part of the rows lack a size; the others show once, few, many or a class for expanded clones.

clone size	J gene	D gene	V gene	CDR3 DNA	CDR3 protein
NA	TRBJ1-1	NA	TRBV19	TGTGCCAGTAGTATAGCGAGCGGCACTGAAGCTTTCTTT	CASSIASGTEAFF
NA	TRBJ2-5	NA	TRBV29-1	TGCAGCGTTGATGTCAGGGGAGAGACCCAGTACTTC	CSVDVRGETQYF
NA	TRBJ1-3	NA	TRBV5-1	TGCGCCAGCAGCTTCGAGGGCCGGGGAAACACCATATATTTT	CASSFEGRGNTIYF
NA	TRBJ2-7	NA	TRBV5-8	TGTGCCAGCAGCTTTGGCAACTACGAGCAGTACTTC	CASSFGNYEQYF
NA	TRBJ1-5	NA	TRBV4-1	TGCGCCAGCAGCCCGACAGAAGGTAGCAATCAGCCCCAGCATTTT	CASSPTEGSNQPQHF
NA	TRBJ2-3	TRBD2	TRBV19	TGTGCCAGTAGTATCGCCCTAGCGGGCACAGATACGCAGTATTTT	CASSIALAGTDTQYF
NA	TRBJ2-2	NA	TRBV9	TGTGCCAGCAGCACAGTGACGAACACCGGGGAGCTGTTTTTT	CASSTVTNTGELFF
NA	TRBJ2-2	TRBD2	TRBV5-8	TGTGCCAGCAGCTTCCCGAGACTAGCGGGAGCGAACACCGGGGAGCTGTTTTTT	CASSFPRLAGANTGELFF
NA	TRBJ2-7	NA	TRBV14	TGTGCCAGCAGCACCCGCCGGGACGCAGAAAAGCAGTACTTC	CASSTRRDAEKQYF
NA	TRBJ2-7	NA	TRBV6-6	TGTGCCAGCAGTGCCCCCTGGACGCTCGCCTACGAGCAGTACTTC	CASSAPWTLAYEQYF
NA	TRBJ2-2	NA	TRBV5-6	TGTGCCAGCAGCTTGGTACCCTCCCTAAGAACGGGCGGGGAGCTGTTTTTT	CASSLVPSLRTGGELFF
NA	TRBJ1-2	TRBD1	TRBV5-6	TGTGCCAGCAGCAGGGACAGGGCGAGTGGCTACACCTTC	CASSRDRASGYTF
NA	TRBJ2-7	NA	TRBV27	TGTGCCAGCAGTCACATGGGGGATTGGTACGAGCAGTACTTC	CASSHMGDWYEQYF
NA	TRBJ2-7	TRBD2	TRBV5-1	TGCGCCAGCAGCCCCAGACGGACTAGCGGGATCACCTACGAGCAGTACTTC	CASSPRRTSGITYEQYF
once	TRBJ1-1	NA	TRBV6-1	TGTGCCAGCAGTGGTCTCGGGGGGACCACTGAAGCTTTCTTT	CASSGLGGTTEAFF
NA	TRBJ2-1	NA	TRBV7-6	TGTGCCAGCAGCACCGACTATAGCTCCTACAATGAGCAGTTCTTC	CASSTDYSSYNEQFF
NA	TRBJ1-1	NA	TRBV2	TGTGCCAATGAGGGAAGGGAGAACACTGAAGCTTTCTTT	CANEGRENTEAFF
NA	TRBJ2-3	TRBD1	TRBV5-1	TGCGCCAGTGGCCAGGGGGCGCTTAGCACAGATACGCAGTATTTT	CASGQGALSTDTQYF
once	TRBJ2-7	TRBD1	TRBV6-6	TGTGCCAGCACGGCCGGGACAGGGAGGGGCGAGCAGTACTTC	CASTAGTGRGEQYF
NA	TRBJ2-3	NA	TRBV18	TGTGCCAGCTCACCATCTGGACTGCAGGGCACAGATACGCAGTATTTT	CASSPSGLQGTDTQYF
NA	TRBJ1-4	TRBD1	TRBV18	TGTGCCAGCTCTCCCGGGACAGGGGGAGGTGAAAAACTGTTTTTT	CASSPGTGGGEKLFF
NA	TRBJ2-7	NA	TRBV5-1	TGCGCCAGCAGCTTGGTGGCCACAGATGAGCAGTACTTC	CASSLVATDEQYF
once	TRBJ2-1	NA	TRBV6-6	TGTGCCACGACTCACAATGAGCAGTTCTTC	CATTHNEQFF
NA	TRBJ1-2	NA	TRBV29-1	TGCAGCGCCACGGGGGGAATGAACTATGGCTACACCTTC	CSATGGMNYGYTF
once	TRBJ2-3	TRBD2	TRBV11-3	TGTGCCAGCAGCACAGGGACTAGCGGAGGCACAGATACGCAGTATTTT	CASSTGTSGGTDTQYF
NA	TRBJ2-7	NA	TRBV5-1	TGCGCCAGCCGGGACCCAAGCTCCTACGAGCAGTACTTC	CASRDPSSYEQYF
once	TRBJ2-7	NA	TRBV28	TGTGCCAGCAGTTTATTCCCGCCCCCGACGACCGGCTACGAGCAGTACTTC	CASSLFPPPTTGYEQYF
once	TRBJ1-2	NA	TRBV18	TGTGCCAGCTCACCACGGAAGGGGGAGGATGGCTACACCTTC	CASSPRKGEDGYTF
NA	TRBJ2-5	NA	TRBV6-6	TGTGCCAGCAGTATGACTAAAGACGGGCAAGAGACCCAGTACTTC	CASSMTKDGQETQYF
NA	TRBJ2-7	NA	TRBV11-2	TGTGCCAGCAGCTTAGTGAACTACGAGCAGTACTTC	CASSLVNYEQYF
once	TRBJ1-2	NA	TRBV27	TGTGCCAGCAGTTTAAGATTCGGGGGGCACGGTTCCTATGGCTACACCTTC	CASSLRFGGHGSYGYTF
NA	TRBJ2-3	NA	TRBV5-4	TGTGCCAGCAGCTTGAGTCAGGGTGGCACAGATACGCAGTATTTT	CASSLSQGGTDTQYF
once	TRBJ2-3	NA	TRBV28	TGTGCCAGCAGCTTAGTAGTTGGTACGCAGTATTTT	CASSLVVGTQYF
NA	TRBJ2-7	TRBD2	TRBV5-1	TGCGCCAGCAGCTCCCCGGGGGGGGGACTAGCGGGCCACTACGAGCAGTACTTC	CASSSPGGGLAGHYEQYF
once	TRBJ2-1	NA	TRBV30	TGTGCCTGGGGGAAGGGAAAGTTCTTC	CAWGKGKFF
NA	TRBJ2-5	TRBD1	TRBV29-1	TGCAGCGCCTGGGGACAGGGGGAGACCCAGTACTTC	CSAWGQGETQYF
NA	TRBJ1-1	NA	TRBV13	TGTGCCAGCAGCTCTCGACAGGACTTGAACACTGAAGCTTTCTTT	CASSSRQDLNTEAFF
NA	TRBJ2-3	TRBD2	TRBV5-1	TGCGCCAGCAGCTTGGGGGGACTAGCGGGAGGGATCACAGATACGCAGTATTTT	CASSLGGLAGGITDTQYF
NA	TRBJ1-5	NA	TRBV5-1	TGCGCCAGCAGCTTGGATTTAAATCAGCCCCAGCATTTT	CASSLDLNQPQHF
NA	TRBJ2-7	NA	TRBV7-9	TGTGCCAGCAGCTTAGACCGGCCCTACGAGCAGTACTTC	CASSLDRPYEQYF
NA	TRBJ2-7	TRBD2	TRBV4-2	TGTGCCAGCAGCCAGTCGATAGCGGGAGACCACTACGAGCAGTACTTC	CASSQSIAGDHYEQYF
NA	TRBJ2-3	NA	TRBV4-1	TGCGCCAGCAGCCTTCCTGGCCAGCGACTAAGCACAGATACGCAGTATTTT	CASSLPGQRLSTDTQYF
NA	TRBJ2-7	NA	TRBV7-9	TGTGCCAGCAGCCGTTTACGGTTAGGGGAGAAGTCCTACGAGCAGTACTTC	CASSRLRLGEKSYEQYF
NA	TRBJ2-5	NA	TRBV4-1	TGCGCCAGCAGCCTGAGCCAAGAAATGGTTAGCAAAGAGACCCAGTACTTC	CASSLSQEMVSKETQYF
NA	TRBJ2-7	NA	TRBV28	TGTGCCAGCAGGCCATCGGGGAACACCTACGAGCAGTACTTC	CASRPSGNTYEQYF
NA	TRBJ1-2	NA	TRBV14	TGTGCCAGCAGCCAAGCGGTGGGCTATGGCTACACCTTC	CASSQAVGYGYTF
NA	TRBJ1-3	NA	TRBV28	TGTGCCAGCAGTGCTGACAGCTCTCCATTAAACACCATATATTTT	CASSADSSPLNTIYF
NA	TRBJ2-5	NA	TRBV11-2	TGTGCCAGCAGCTTAAATGGCCAAGAGACCCAGTACTTC	CASSLNGQETQYF
NA	TRBJ2-7	NA	TRBV5-1	TGCGCCAGCAGACCCCAGGAAGGCTTAGGACTAGAGCAGTACTTC	CASRPQEGLGLEQYF
NA	TRBJ2-7	NA	TRBV7-2	TGTGCCAGCAGCCGGACGGCGGGCAGCTACGAGCAGTACTTC	CASSRTAGSYEQYF
NA	TRBJ2-6	TRBD1	TRBV5-1	TGCGCCAGCAGCTTACAGGGGACTGGGGCCAACGTCCTGACTTTC	CASSLQGTGANVLTF
NA	TRBJ1-1	TRBD1	TRBV18	TGTGCCAGCTCAGCATTCTCGCAGGGGGCAAACACTGAAGCTTTCTTT	CASSAFSQGANTEAFF
NA	TRBJ1-1	NA	TRBV14	TGTGCCAGCAGCCACAGGGGCCCGAACACTGAAGCTTTCTTT	CASSHRGPNTEAFF
once	TRBJ2-3	TRBD2	TRBV19	TGTGCCAGTAGTGTGACTAGCGGGAATCAGGCGTTAACAAAGGATACGCAGTATTTT	CASSVTSGNQALTKDTQYF